These T cell receptor beta chains were read from a single sample in a study of T cell changes during pregnancy in multiple sclerosis. Sequenced by immunoSEQ multiplex PCR; TCRdb stores in-frame clones only, minus some. The sample carries approximately 50,000 clones, about 90% recorded once. The input for sequencing was CD8+ T cells from peripheral blood mononuclear cells, taken after pregnancy. The receptors were sampled from a female donor with multiple sclerosis, enrolled in a pregnancy study. Both conserved end residues are part of each CDR3. A D gene is named only where the DNA matches it firmly. Clone sizes are given selectively: once, few, many, or a class where the clone is expanded.

d_call	clone_size	j_call	v_call	cdr3_nt	cdr3_aa
.	.	TRBJ1-2	TRBV27	TGTGCCAGCAGTTTGTCCGGCGGGATATCTAACTATGGCTACACCTTC	CASSLSGGISNYGYTF
.	.	TRBJ2-7	TRBV5-6	TGTGCCAGCAGCCGAGTTGACAGGACTTACGAGCAGTACTTC	CASSRVDRTYEQYF
TRBD2	.	TRBJ2-1	TRBV7-8	TGTGCCAGCACCCAAAGACTAGCGGGGGGCGTAGACCACAATGAGCAGTTCTTC	CASTQRLAGGVDHNEQFF
TRBD2	.	TRBJ2-1	TRBV9	TGTGCCAGCAGCGTGACTAGCGGGGGGCACAATGAGCAGTTCTTC	CASSVTSGGHNEQFF
.	.	TRBJ1-5	TRBV2	TGTGCCAGCAGGGACAGCTATCAGCCCCAGCATTTT	CASRDSYQPQHF
TRBD1	.	TRBJ2-3	TRBV11-1	TGTGCCAGCAGCCCCCAGGGGGTGGGGTCGTCGGATACGCAGTATTTT	CASSPQGVGSSDTQYF
.	.	TRBJ1-2	TRBV15	TGTGCCACCAGCAGAGGTGGAGCAGACCACTATGGCTACACCTTC	CATSRGGADHYGYTF
TRBD1	.	TRBJ1-3	TRBV9	TGTGCCAGCAGCGTAGCCGGGACAGCTGGAAACACCATATATTTT	CASSVAGTAGNTIYF
TRBD1	once	TRBJ2-7	TRBV7-9	TGTGCCAGCAGTTTCCGGACAGGGGGCTCGGACGAGCAGTACTTC	CASSFRTGGSDEQYF
.	few	TRBJ2-1	TRBV7-3	TGTGCCAGCAGCTTAGTAGTTGGCGGGGGCCTCAATGAGCAGTTCTTC	CASSLVVGGGLNEQFF
TRBD1	.	TRBJ2-7	TRBV6-1	TGTGCCAGCAGACGACAGGGGCCCCTCTTGGACGAGCAGTACTTC	CASRRQGPLLDEQYF
.	.	TRBJ2-5	TRBV19	TGTGCCAGTAGTATCGACACCGAAGAGACCCAGTACTTC	CASSIDTEETQYF
TRBD2	.	TRBJ2-2	TRBV2	TGTGCCAGCAGTGTTCCAGCGGGGGTGACAAACACCGGGGAGCTGTTTTTT	CASSVPAGVTNTGELFF
TRBD1	.	TRBJ2-1	TRBV19	TGTGCCAGTAAGGACAGGGCCCCTTACAATGAGCAGTTCTTC	CASKDRAPYNEQFF
TRBD1	.	TRBJ1-6	TRBV9	TGTGCCAGCAGCGTTGGTACAGGGGGTTCACCCCTCCACTTT	CASSVGTGGSPLHF
.	once	TRBJ1-1	TRBV9	TGTGCCAGCAGCGTAGATGCGGGGACTGAAGCTTTCTTT	CASSVDAGTEAFF